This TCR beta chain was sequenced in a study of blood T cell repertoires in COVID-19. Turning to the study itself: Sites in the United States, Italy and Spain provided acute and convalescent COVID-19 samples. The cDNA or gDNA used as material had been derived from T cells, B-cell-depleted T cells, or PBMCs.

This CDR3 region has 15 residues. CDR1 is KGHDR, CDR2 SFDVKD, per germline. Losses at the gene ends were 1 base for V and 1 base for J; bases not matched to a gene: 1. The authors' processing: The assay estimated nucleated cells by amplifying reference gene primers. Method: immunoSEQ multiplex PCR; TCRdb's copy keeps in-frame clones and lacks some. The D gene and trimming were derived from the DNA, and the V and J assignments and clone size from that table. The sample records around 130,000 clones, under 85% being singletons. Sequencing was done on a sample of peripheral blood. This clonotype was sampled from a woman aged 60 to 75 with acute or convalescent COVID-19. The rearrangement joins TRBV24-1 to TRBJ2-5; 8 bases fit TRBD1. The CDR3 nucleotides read TGTGCCACCAGTGATTTCAGGGGGCCCCAAGAGACCCAGTACTTC. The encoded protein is CATSDFRGPQETQYF.